A single sample is the source of the 25 T cell receptor beta chains below, sequenced in a study of OX40 agonist ivuxolimab in advanced cancers. Measured with immunoSEQ multiplex PCR; TCRdb has only the in-frame clones, and not every one. Of tens of thousands of clones in the sample, 81% are singletons; the top ten hold 4.5% to 6%. The input for sequencing was CD4+ or CD8+ T cells sorted from blood, taken in a trial of the OX40 agonist ivuxolimab. All receptors come from an adult with an advanced solid tumor such as melanoma, head and neck, liver or kidney cancer.

The V gene is TRBV7-9, the J gene TRBJ2-7; unclear D gene. Germline V gene data show CDR1 as SEHNR and CDR2 as FQNEAQ (reference sequence). The CDR3 runs 13 residues. V was trimmed by 5 bases and J by 0 bases, leaving 8 bases between them. The CDR3 sequence: CASSPQSSYEQYF. The DNA for the CDR3 is TGTGCCAGCAGCCCACAGAGCTCCTACGAGCAGTACTTC.

The chain recombines TRBV14 with TRBJ2-7; weak D call: TRBD2 (5 bases). The CDR3 spans 17 residues. V lost 0 bases, J lost 9 bases, and 24 bases lay in between. The germline gives CDR1 SGHDN, CDR2 FVKESK. Written as DNA, the CDR3 is TGTGCCAGCAGCCAAGATTTTATGAGCTCATTCACCCGGGGGCAGTACTTC. This gives the protein CASSQDFMSSFTRGQYF.

The table lists this clone with a count of one. This chain uses TRBV20-1 with TRBJ2-7; D is unclear. CDR3 length: 10 residues. CDR1 is DFQATT and CDR2 is SNEGSKA in the germline V gene (reference sequence). V lost 3 bases to trimming and J lost 2 bases, with 2 bases between them. This chain's CDR3 is CSASAYEQYF. CDR3 bases: TGCAGTGCTAGCGCCTACGAGCAGTACTTC.

The chain is built from TRBV10-3 and TRBJ2-7, with a possible D match to TRBD1 (6 bases). Germline CDR1 and CDR2: ENHRY and SYGVKD. V was shortened by 1 base and J by 4 bases, with 20 bases between the two germline ends. CDR3 length equals 17 residues. The CDR3 reads CAISEYLQGGNGYEQYF. The CDR3 DNA sequence: TGTGCCATCAGTGAGTACCTACAGGGTGGTAATGGTTACGAGCAGTACTTC.

The sample holds one count of this clone. The genes are TRBV7-6 and TRBJ2-3; a possible D gene is TRBD2 (6 bases). This CDR3 has 14 amino acids. Trimming took off 4 bases at V and 0 bases at J, with 8 bases between the two ends. Germline CDR1 SGHVS, CDR2 FNYEAQ. This CDR3 is CASSSGTSTDTQYF. The CDR3 DNA follows: TGTGCCAGCAGCTCCGGGACTAGCACAGATACGCAGTATTTT.

The rearrangement uses TRBV7-2 and TRBJ2-2; D unclear. CDR1 and CDR2 from the germline V gene are SGHTA and FQGNSA. With 5 bases removed from V and 7 bases from J, the gap between germline ends came to 14 bases. The CDR3 has 14 amino acids. CDR3 DNA sequence: TGTGCCAGCAGCCCAGACGGTTTTGGCGGGGAGCTGTTTTTT. Translating gives CASSPDGFGGELFF.

Worth noting for this clone: One end of the junction is discordant with germline, which a read error may explain. In DNA form, the CDR3 reads TGTGCCAGCAGCCTAGACAGGGACGGGGAGCTGTTTTTT. This translates into CASSLDRDGELFF. This sequence joins TRBV11-2 and TRBJ2-2; 7 positions match TRBD1. Germline-derived CDR1 and CDR2 are SGHAT and FQNNGV. The CDR3 totals 13 residues.

The chain combines TRBV2 with TRBJ1-6; TRBD1 matches 10 bases. The germline V gene encodes CDR1 SNHLY and CDR2 FYNNEI. The V and J ends lost 5 bases and 1 base, in that order; junction bases with no gene match: 8. The CDR3 spans 18 residues. The CDR3 sequence: CASSRQGARRSYNSPLHF. The CDR3 coding sequence is TGTGCCAGCAGTCGACAGGGGGCTCGTCGGTCCTATAATTCACCCCTCCACTTT.

The J gene is TRBJ2-4, the V gene TRBV9; D uncertain. Germline V lookup: CDR1 SGDLS, CDR2 YYNGEE. The CDR3 spans 13 residues. The ends were cut back, 3 bases at V and 6 bases at J, with 10 bases in the middle. The CDR3: CASSAGLLNIQYF. The CDR3 DNA reads as TGTGCCAGCAGCGCGGGCCTTCTAAACATTCAGTACTTC.

The genes are TRBV7-9 and TRBJ1-1, with TRBD1 matching 10 bases. V trimming: 3 bases; J trimming: 6 bases; junction bases outside the gene matches: 4. The germline gives CDR1 SEHNR, CDR2 FQNEAQ (reference sequence). This CDR3 comprises 14 residues. As DNA, the CDR3 is TGTGCCAGCAGCTTTACCGGGACAGGGGCTGAAGCTTTCTTT. It specifies CASSFTGTGAEAFF.

This chain connects TRBV5-1 to TRBJ2-3; tentatively, D is TRBD1 (5 bases). CDR1 is SGHRS and CDR2 is YFSETQ in the germline V gene. This CDR3 is 16 amino acids long. Deletions cut 3 bases from V and 1 base from J, with 15 bases between. CDR3 protein: CASSSLRERGTDTQYF. For the CDR3, the DNA is TGCGCCAGCAGCTCTCTCAGGGAACGGGGCACAGATACGCAGTATTTT.

With regard to this clone: Other DNA sequences in this specimen translate into the identical CDR3. V usage is TRBV5-1 and J usage is TRBJ2-3; no definite D call. The ends were cut back, 0 bases at V and 3 bases at J, with 5 bases in the middle. From germline, CDR1 is SGHRS and CDR2 YFSETQ. The CDR3 sequence is 13 residues long. The CDR3 DNA reads TGCGCCAGCAGCTTGGCCGGGACAGATACGCAGTATTTT. Its protein product is CASSLAGTDTQYF. Variable domain in full (rest from reference TRBV5-1 and TRBJ2-3): KAGVTQTPRYLIKTRGQQVTLSCSPISGHRSVSWYQQTPGQGLQFLFEYFSETQRNKGNFPGRFSGRQFSNSRSEMNVSTLELGDSALYLCASSLAGTDTQYFGPGTRLTVL.

This rearrangement joins TRBV6-1 to TRBJ1-2, with TRBD1 matching over 9 bases. CDR3 length: 15 amino acids. The trim removed 4 bases at V and 5 bases at J, leaving 8 bases unmatched. Germline V gives CDR1 MNHNS, CDR2 SASEGT. The CDR3 sequence: CASSGGTGIVYGYTF. The CDR3 DNA follows: TGTGCCAGCAGTGGAGGGACAGGGATTGTATATGGCTACACCTTC.

This rearrangement joins TRBV7-9 to TRBJ1-1; TRBD1 is a possible D gene (6 bases). V was pared by 3 bases and J by 5 bases, with 10 bases between. The CDR3 has 13 amino acids. Germline values: CDR1 SEHNR, CDR2 FQNEAQ (reference sequence). CDR3 DNA sequence: TGTGCCAGCAGCTTTGACCAGGGGACTGAAGCTTTCTTT. Translated: CASSFDQGTEAFF.

The genes are TRBV5-3 and TRBJ2-5; 7 nucleotides match TRBD2. TRBV5-3 carries the ORF label, with uncertain function. V was pared by 3 bases and J by 4 bases, with 6 bases of the junction left unmatched. This CDR3 has 14 residues. For the CDR3, the DNA is TGTGCCAGAAGCTGGGGGGGAGAAGGAGAGACCCAGTACTTC. The encoded protein is CARSWGGEGETQYF.

This chain connects TRBV5-6 to TRBJ1-2; D gene unclear. Trimming stripped 1 base from V and 8 bases from J, with 12 bases between. Germline CDR1 reads SGHDT; CDR2 reads YYEEEE. This CDR3 contains 13 residues. CDR3 sequence: CASSLSGKLGYTF. CDR3 DNA: TGTGCCAGCAGCTTGAGTGGAAAGCTGGGCTACACCTTC. The whole variable domain, remainder taken from reference TRBV5-6 and TRBJ1-2, is DAGVTQSPTHLIKTRGQQVTLRCSPKSGHDTVSWYQQALGQGPQFIFQYYEEEERQRGNFPDRFSGHQFPNYSSELNVNALLLGDSALYLCASSLSGKLGYTFGSGTRLTVV.

V is TRBV27 and J is TRBJ2-2; TRBD2 matches at 10 bases. Per the germline V gene, CDR1 is MNHEY and CDR2 is SMNVEV (reference sequence). The CDR3 loop spans 15 amino acids. V shed 3 bases and J 9 bases; nucleotides not matched to a gene: 7. CDR3 residues: CASSFGTSESRELFF. The CDR3 nucleotides are TGTGCCAGCAGTTTTGGGACTAGCGAGTCCCGGGAGCTGTTTTTT.

The gene calls are TRBV19 and TRBJ1-1; TRBD1 is a possible D gene (5 bases). Trimming removed 6 bases from V and 4 bases from J, with 18 bases in between. This CDR3 contains 15 residues. From germline, CDR1 is LNHDA and CDR2 SQIVND (reference sequence). In DNA form, the CDR3 reads TGTGCCAGTAGCCAGAGGTCAGGGAGCGGCACTGAAGCTTTCTTT. This gives the protein CASSQRSGSGTEAFF.

V and J are TRBV11-2 and TRBJ2-6, with 7 bases identical to TRBD1. The CDR3 totals 17 residues. The junction had 7 bases not matched to a gene; V was cut back by 5 bases and J by 0 bases. CDR1 and CDR2 (germline): SGHAT, FQNNGV. CDR3 residues: CASSLRQGISGANVLTF. The DNA of the CDR3 is TGTGCCAGCAGCCTCCGACAGGGAATCTCTGGGGCCAACGTCCTGACTTTC.

CDR3 amino acids: CASRTTGNTEAFF. CDR3 DNA sequence: TGTGCCAGCAGAACTACAGGAAACACTGAAGCTTTCTTT. The chain combines TRBV6-1 with TRBJ1-1; a weak D match, TRBD1 (5 bases). The germline CDR1 and CDR2 sequences are MNHNS and SASEGT. Trimming stripped 6 bases from V and 2 bases from J, with 10 bases between. This CDR3 is built from 13 residues.

The genes are TRBV19 and TRBJ1-1, with D unclear. The germline V gene has CDR1 LNHDA and CDR2 SQIVND (reference sequence). V was pared by 4 bases and J by 3 bases, with 9 bases between. The CDR3 totals 13 residues. This CDR3 reads CASSKQADTEAFF. DNA of the CDR3: TGTGCCAGTAGTAAGCAGGCCGACACTGAAGCTTTCTTT.

The gene calls are TRBV5-1 and TRBJ2-2; 7 bases are a match to TRBD1. V lost 2 bases, J lost 4 bases, and 5 bases stayed unmatched. Germline V gene sequence: CDR1 SGHRS, CDR2 YFSETQ. The CDR3 is made up of 15 amino acids. CDR3 in amino acids: CASSLTDRATGELFF. For the CDR3, the DNA is TGCGCCAGCAGCTTAACTGACAGGGCCACCGGGGAGCTGTTTTTT.

J is TRBJ2-1 and V is TRBV5-6; a possible D gene is TRBD2 (6 bases). This CDR3 contains 13 residues. The V gene lost 3 bases and the J gene lost 6 bases, with 10 bases spanning the gap. The germline V gene encodes CDR1 SGHDT and CDR2 YYEEEE. The CDR3 region is CASSSGTPNEQFF. CDR3 in DNA: TGTGCCAGCAGCTCCGGGACTCCCAATGAGCAGTTCTTC.

The chain combines TRBV19 with TRBJ2-1, with TRBD1 matching over 8 bases. The CDR3 loop spans 13 amino acids. The ends lost 8 bases at V and 6 bases at J; junction bases unmatched: 6. Germline V gene lookup returns CDR1 LNHDA and CDR2 SQIVND (reference sequence). The CDR3 DNA sequence: TGTGCCAGTGGCGGACAGGGCCTCAATGAGCAGTTCTTC. Its protein is CASGGQGLNEQFF.

This clone was recorded once. This chain joins TRBV7-9 and TRBJ1-2; the D is unclear. Trimming stripped 1 base from V and 4 bases from J, with 10 bases between. Germline V gene data show CDR1 as SEHNR and CDR2 as FQNEAQ (reference sequence). The CDR3 is made up of 14 amino acids. CDR3 in amino acids: CASSLGTGAYGYTF. CDR3 DNA sequence: TGTGCCAGCAGCTTAGGAACGGGAGCCTATGGCTACACCTTC.